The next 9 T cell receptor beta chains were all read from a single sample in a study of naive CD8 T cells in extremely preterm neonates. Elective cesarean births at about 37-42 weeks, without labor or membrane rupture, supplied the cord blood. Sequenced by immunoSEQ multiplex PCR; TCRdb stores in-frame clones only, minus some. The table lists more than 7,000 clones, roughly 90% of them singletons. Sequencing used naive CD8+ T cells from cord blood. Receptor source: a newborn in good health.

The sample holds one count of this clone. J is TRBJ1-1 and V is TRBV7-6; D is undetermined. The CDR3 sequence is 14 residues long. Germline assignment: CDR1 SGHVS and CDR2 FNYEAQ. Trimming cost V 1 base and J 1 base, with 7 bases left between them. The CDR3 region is CASSLGTSNTEAFF. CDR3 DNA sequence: TGTGCCAGCAGCTTAGGGACTTCGAACACTGAAGCTTTCTTT.

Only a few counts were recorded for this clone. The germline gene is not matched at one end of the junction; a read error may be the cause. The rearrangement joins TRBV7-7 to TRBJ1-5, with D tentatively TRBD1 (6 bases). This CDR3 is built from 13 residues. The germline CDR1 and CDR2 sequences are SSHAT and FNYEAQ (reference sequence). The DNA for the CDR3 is TGTGCTAGCAGCTTAGGGACAAATCAGCCCCAGCATTTT. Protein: CASSLGTNQPQHF. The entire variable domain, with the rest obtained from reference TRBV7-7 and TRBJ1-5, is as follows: GAGVSQSPRYKVTKRGQDVTLRCDPISSHATLYWYQQALGQGPEFLTYFNYEAQPDKSGLPSDRFSAERPEGSISTLTIQRTEQRDSAMYRCASSLGTNQPQHFGDGTRLSIL.

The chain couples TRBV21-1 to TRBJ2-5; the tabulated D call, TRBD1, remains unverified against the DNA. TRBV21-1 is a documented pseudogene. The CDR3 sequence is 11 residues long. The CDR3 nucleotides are TGTGCCAGCAGCACAGGGGGCGCGCAGTACTTC. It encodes CASSTGGAQYF.

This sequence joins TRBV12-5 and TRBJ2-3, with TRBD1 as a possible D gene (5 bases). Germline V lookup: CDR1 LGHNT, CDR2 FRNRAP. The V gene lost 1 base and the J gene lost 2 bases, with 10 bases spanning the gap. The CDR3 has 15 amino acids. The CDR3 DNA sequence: TGTGCTAGTGGTTTGGGGGCGACAGACACAGATACGCAGTATTTT. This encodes CASGLGATDTDTQYF.

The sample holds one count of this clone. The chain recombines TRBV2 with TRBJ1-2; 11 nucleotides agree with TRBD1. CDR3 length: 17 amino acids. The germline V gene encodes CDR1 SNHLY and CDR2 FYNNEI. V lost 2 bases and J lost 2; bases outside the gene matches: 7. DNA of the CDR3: TGTGCCAGCAGTGAATCGGGGACAGGGGGGGCGAACTATGGCTACACCTTC. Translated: CASSESGTGGANYGYTF.

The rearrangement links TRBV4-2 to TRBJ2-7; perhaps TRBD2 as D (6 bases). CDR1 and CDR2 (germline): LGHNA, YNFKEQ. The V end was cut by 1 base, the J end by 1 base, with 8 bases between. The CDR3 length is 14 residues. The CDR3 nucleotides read TGTGCCAGCAGCCAAGGACTAGGGTCCTACGAGCAGTACTTC. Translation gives CASSQGLGSYEQYF.

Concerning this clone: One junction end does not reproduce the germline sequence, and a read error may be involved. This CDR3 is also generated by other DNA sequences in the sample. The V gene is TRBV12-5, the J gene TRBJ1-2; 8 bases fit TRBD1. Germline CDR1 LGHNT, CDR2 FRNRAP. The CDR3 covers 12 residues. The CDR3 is CASGLGQDGYTF. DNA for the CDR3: TGCGCTAGTGGTTTGGGACAGGATGGCTACACCTTC.

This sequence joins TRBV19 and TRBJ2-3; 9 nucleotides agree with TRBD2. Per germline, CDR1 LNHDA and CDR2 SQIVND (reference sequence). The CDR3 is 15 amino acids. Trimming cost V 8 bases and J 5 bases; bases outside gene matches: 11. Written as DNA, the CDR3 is TGTGCCAGTTCTCCGATGAGGCGGGAGGGAGATACGCAGTATTTT. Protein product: CASSPMRREGDTQYF.

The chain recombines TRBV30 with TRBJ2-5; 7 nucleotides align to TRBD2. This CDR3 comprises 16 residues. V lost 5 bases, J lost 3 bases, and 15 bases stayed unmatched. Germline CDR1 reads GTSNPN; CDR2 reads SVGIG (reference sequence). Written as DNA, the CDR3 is TGTGCCTGGCCCCCCCCACTAGCGAGGAGGGAAGAGACCCAGTACTTC. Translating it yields CAWPPPLARREETQYF.